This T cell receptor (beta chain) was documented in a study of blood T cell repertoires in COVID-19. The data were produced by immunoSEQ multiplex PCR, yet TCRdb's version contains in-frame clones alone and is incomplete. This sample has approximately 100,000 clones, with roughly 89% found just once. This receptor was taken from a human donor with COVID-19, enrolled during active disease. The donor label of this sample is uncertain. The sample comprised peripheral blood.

The CDR3 coding sequence is TGTGCCTGGAATAAAGACGGGACCTCCGCTAGAGTCTCTGGGGGCCGGGAGCTGTTTTTT. Protein product: CAWNKDGTSARVSGGRELFF. The gene calls are TRBV30 and TRBJ2-2, with a possible D match to TRBD1 (6 bases). Germline loops: CDR1 GTSNPN, CDR2 SVGIG (reference sequence). V shed 4 bases and J shed 9 bases, with 36 bases lying between them. The CDR3 consists of 20 residues. Filled out from reference TRBV30 and TRBJ2-2, the complete variable domain reads SQTIHQWPATLVQPVGSPLSLECTVEGTSNPNLYWYRQAAGRGLQLLFYSVGIGQISSEVPQNLSASRPQDRQFILSSKKLLLSDSGFYLCAWNKDGTSARVSGGRELFFGEGSRLTVL.